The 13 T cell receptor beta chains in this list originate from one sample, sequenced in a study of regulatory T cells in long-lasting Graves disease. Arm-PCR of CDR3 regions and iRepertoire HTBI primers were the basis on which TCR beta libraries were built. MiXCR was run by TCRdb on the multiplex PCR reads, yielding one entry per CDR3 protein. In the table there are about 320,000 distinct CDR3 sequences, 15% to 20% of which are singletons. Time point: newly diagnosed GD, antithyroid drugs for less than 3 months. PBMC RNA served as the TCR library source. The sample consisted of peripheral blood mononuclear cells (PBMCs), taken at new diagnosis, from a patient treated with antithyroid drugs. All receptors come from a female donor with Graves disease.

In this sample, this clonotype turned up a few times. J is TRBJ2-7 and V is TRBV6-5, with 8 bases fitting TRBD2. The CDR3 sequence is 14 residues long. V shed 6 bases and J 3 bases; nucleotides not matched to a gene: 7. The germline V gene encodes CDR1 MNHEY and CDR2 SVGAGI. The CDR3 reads CASSYGTSDYEQYF. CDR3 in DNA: TGTGCCAGCAGCTACGGGACTAGTGACTACGAGCAGTACTTC.

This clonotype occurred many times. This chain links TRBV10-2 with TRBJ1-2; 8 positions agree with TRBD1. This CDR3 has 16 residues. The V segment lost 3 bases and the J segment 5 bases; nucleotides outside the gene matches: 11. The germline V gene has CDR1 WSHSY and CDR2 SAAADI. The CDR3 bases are TGCGCCAGCAGTGAACTCGGGACAGGATGGGCGTATGGCTACACCTTC. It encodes CASSELGTGWAYGYTF.

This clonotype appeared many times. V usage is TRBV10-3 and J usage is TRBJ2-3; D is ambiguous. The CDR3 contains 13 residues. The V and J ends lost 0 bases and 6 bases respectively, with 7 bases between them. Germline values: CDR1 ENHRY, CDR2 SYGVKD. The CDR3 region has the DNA TGTGCCATCAGTGAGTCTCCGAGGGATACGCAGTATTTT. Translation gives CAISESPRDTQYF.

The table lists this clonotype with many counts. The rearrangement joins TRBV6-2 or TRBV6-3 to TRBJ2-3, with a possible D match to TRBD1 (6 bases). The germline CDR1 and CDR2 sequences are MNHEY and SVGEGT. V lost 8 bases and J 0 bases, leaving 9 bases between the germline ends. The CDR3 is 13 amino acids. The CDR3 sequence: CASSTGSTDTQYF. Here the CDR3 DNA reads TGTGCCAGCTCTACAGGGAGCACAGATACGCAGTATTTT.

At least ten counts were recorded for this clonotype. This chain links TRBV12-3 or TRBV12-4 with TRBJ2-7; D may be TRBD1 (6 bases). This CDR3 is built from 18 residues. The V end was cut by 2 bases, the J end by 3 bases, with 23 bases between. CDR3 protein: CASSLLTASTGNFYEQYF. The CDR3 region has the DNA TGTGCCAGCAGTTTACTCACCGCCTCGACAGGTAACTTCTACGAGCAGTACTTC.

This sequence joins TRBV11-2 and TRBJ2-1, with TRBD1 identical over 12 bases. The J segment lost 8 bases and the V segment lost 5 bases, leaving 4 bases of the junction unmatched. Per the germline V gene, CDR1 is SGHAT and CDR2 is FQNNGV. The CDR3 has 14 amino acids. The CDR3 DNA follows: TGTGCCAGCAGCCCGGGACAGGGGGCTGATGAGCAGTTCTTC. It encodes CASSPGQGADEQFF.

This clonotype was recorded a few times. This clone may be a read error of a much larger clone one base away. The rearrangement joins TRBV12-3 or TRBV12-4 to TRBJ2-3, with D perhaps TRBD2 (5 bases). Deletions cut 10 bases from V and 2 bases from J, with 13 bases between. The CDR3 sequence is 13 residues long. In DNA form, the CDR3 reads TGTGCCACACGGGGTTGGGACACAGATACGCAGTATTTT. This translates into CATRGWDTDTQYF.

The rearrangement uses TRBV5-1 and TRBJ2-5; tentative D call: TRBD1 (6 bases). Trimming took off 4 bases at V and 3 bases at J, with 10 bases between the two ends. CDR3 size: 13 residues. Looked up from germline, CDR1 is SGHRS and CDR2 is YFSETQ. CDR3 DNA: TGCGCCAGCAGCCCCAGGACAGAAGAGACCCAGTACTTC. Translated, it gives CASSPRTEETQYF.

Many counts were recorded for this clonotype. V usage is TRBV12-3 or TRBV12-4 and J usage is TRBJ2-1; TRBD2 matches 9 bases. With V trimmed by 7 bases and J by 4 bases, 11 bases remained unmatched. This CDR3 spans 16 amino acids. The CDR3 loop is CASMGGRVGNYNEQFF. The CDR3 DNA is TGTGCCAGCATGGGCGGGAGGGTCGGAAATTACAATGAGCAGTTCTTC.

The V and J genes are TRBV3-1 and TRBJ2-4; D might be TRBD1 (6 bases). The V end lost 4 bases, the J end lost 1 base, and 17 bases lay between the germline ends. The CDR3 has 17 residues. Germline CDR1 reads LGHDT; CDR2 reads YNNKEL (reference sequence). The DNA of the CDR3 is TGTGCCAGCAGCCTTCTAGGGGGAGCCCTTGCCAAAAACATTCAGTACTTC. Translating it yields CASSLLGGALAKNIQYF. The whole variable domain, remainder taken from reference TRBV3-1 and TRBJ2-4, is DTAVSQTPKYLVTQMGNDKSIKCEQNLGHDTMYWYKQDSKKFLKIMFSYNNKELIINETVPNRFSPKSPDKAHLNLHINSLELGDSAVYFCASSLLGGALAKNIQYFGAGTRLSVL.

In DNA, the CDR3 is TGCGCCAGCAGCCGGGGGGGAGATATCGCAGATACGCAGTATTTT. It encodes CASSRGGDIADTQYF. The chain recombines TRBV5-1 with TRBJ2-3; 8 bases are a match to TRBD2. V was clipped by 4 bases and J by 4 bases; unmatched bases: 8. The CDR3 extends over 15 amino acids. CDR1 SGHRS and CDR2 YFSETQ come from the germline V gene.

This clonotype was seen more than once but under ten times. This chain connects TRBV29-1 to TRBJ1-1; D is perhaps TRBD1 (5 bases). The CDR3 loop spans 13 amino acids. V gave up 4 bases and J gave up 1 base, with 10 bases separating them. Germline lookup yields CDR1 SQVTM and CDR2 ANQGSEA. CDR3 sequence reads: CSVVGATNTEAFF. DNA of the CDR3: TGCAGCGTTGTAGGGGCGACGAACACTGAAGCTTTCTTT.

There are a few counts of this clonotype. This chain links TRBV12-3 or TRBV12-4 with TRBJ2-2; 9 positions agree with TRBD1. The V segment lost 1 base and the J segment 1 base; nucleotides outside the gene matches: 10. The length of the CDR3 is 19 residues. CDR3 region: CASSLEWGNRGRNTGELFF. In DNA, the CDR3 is TGTGCCAGCAGTTTAGAGTGGGGGAACAGGGGGCGGAACACCGGGGAGCTGTTTTTT.